Below are 21 T cell receptor beta chains sequenced from a single sample in a study of cytomegalovirus exposure and HLA in healthy donors. Profiled with immunoSEQ multiplex PCR; TCRdb holds only in-frame clones, not every one. Here the sample spans about 360,000 clones, about nine tenths being singletons. Sample: PBMCs. The receptors originated from a young woman in good health and CMV-seronegative.

The rearrangement joins TRBV5-6 to TRBJ2-3; 12 nucleotides line up with TRBD2. The length of the CDR3 is 16 residues. Unmatched junction bases numbered 1, after V lost 1 base and J lost 1 base. Germline lookup yields CDR1 SGHDT and CDR2 YYEEEE. CDR3 DNA: TGTGCCAGCAGCTTGACTAGCGGGGGGCGCACAGATACGCAGTATTTT. Encoded protein: CASSLTSGGRTDTQYF.

The J gene is TRBJ2-1, the V gene TRBV6-4, with 7 bases matching TRBD2. With V trimmed by 2 bases and J by 6 bases, 4 bases remained unmatched. CDR1 and CDR2 from the germline V gene are MRHNA and SNTAGT. The CDR3 is made up of 14 amino acids. CDR3 region: CASSDGREVNEQFF. In DNA, the CDR3 is TGTGCCAGCAGTGACGGACGGGAGGTCAATGAGCAGTTCTTC.

The rearrangement links TRBV18 to TRBJ2-2, with TRBD1 matching over 7 bases. Germline V gene data show CDR1 as KGHSH and CDR2 as LQKENI. The CDR3 spans 16 residues. The junction had 5 bases not matched to a gene; V was cut back by 4 bases and J by 0 bases. The DNA of the CDR3 is TGTGCCAGCTCACAAAGGACAGGAGCGAACACCGGGGAGCTGTTTTTT. It specifies CASSQRTGANTGELFF.

This clone was detected only a few times. This chain joins TRBV6-4 and TRBJ2-5; a possible D gene is TRBD1 (6 bases). CDR3 size: 15 residues. V was trimmed by 2 bases and J by 2 bases, leaving 12 bases between them. The germline V gene encodes CDR1 MRHNA and CDR2 SNTAGT. CDR3 sequence (DNA): TGTGCCAGCAGTGACGGGGCCGGGACACAAGAGACCCAGTACTTC. This sequence encodes CASSDGAGTQETQYF.

The chain combines TRBV27 with TRBJ2-1; 11 bases align to TRBD2. This CDR3 has 15 residues. CDR1 is MNHEY and CDR2 is SMNVEV in the germline V gene (reference sequence). Trimming removed 3 bases from V and 7 bases from J; junction bases left unmatched: 5. The CDR3 nucleotides read TGTGCCAGCAGTTTCGGGACTAGCGGTACTAATGAGCAGTTCTTC. Encoded protein: CASSFGTSGTNEQFF.

The rearrangement joins TRBV19 to TRBJ1-5, with 7 nucleotides matching TRBD1. V trimming: 3 bases; J trimming: 1 base; junction bases outside the gene matches: 3. The CDR3 is 15 residues long. Germline lookup yields CDR1 LNHDA and CDR2 SQIVND (reference sequence). This CDR3 reads CASSITGQSNQPQHF. For the CDR3, the DNA is TGTGCCAGTAGTATCACGGGACAGAGCAATCAGCCCCAGCATTTT.

The CDR3 protein is CASSLLAGGNEQFF. The DNA of the CDR3 is TGTGCCAGCAGCTTACTAGCGGGGGGCAATGAGCAGTTCTTC. The chain is built from TRBV7-8 and TRBJ2-1; 11 nucleotides line up with TRBD2. The CDR3 sequence is 14 residues long. Trimming took 2 bases from V and 6 from J; bases not matched to a gene: 0. CDR1 is SGHVS, CDR2 FQNEAQ, per germline. The whole variable domain, remainder taken from reference TRBV7-8 and TRBJ2-1, is GAGVSQSPRYKVAKRGQDVALRCDPISGHVSLFWYQQALGQGPEFLTYFQNEAQLDKSGLPSDRFFAERPEGSVSTLKIQRTQQEDSAVYLCASSLLAGGNEQFFGPGTRLTVL.

The chain employs TRBV7-2 and TRBJ1-1, with no clear D. This CDR3 comprises 13 residues. Germline CDR1 is SGHTA and CDR2 is FQGNSA. V gave up 5 bases and J gave up 1 base, with 8 bases separating them. The chain's CDR3 is CASSPVSNTEAFF. The CDR3 DNA reads TGTGCCAGCAGCCCAGTTTCGAACACTGAAGCTTTCTTT.

DNA of the CDR3: TGTGCCAGCACCTGGGGTATTCCGGGACTAGCGGGGGGGTACACCGGGGAGCTGTTTTTT. Amino acid sequence: CASTWGIPGLAGGYTGELFF. The chain employs TRBV28 and TRBJ2-2; 16 nucleotides match TRBD2. With 7 bases clipped from V and 3 bases from J, the junction kept 14 bases outside the gene matches. Germline-derived CDR1 and CDR2 are MDHEN and SYDVKM. This CDR3 region has 20 residues.

The chain is built from TRBV27 and TRBJ1-4, with no clear D. Trimming took 1 base from V and 4 from J, leaving 10 bases between them. This CDR3 spans 15 amino acids. Germline V gene lookup returns CDR1 MNHEY and CDR2 SMNVEV (reference sequence). The CDR3 here is CASSLYPQVNEKLFF. DNA of the CDR3: TGTGCCAGCAGTTTATACCCCCAGGTTAATGAAAAACTGTTTTTT.

The chain recombines TRBV5-4 with TRBJ2-3; TRBD2 matches 8 bases. Germline V CDR1 and CDR2: SGHNT, YYREEE (reference sequence). J lost 6 bases, V lost 0 bases, and 6 bases had no gene match. The CDR3 has 15 amino acids. CDR3 DNA: TGTGCCAGCAGCTTGGACGGGGGGGCCCGGGATACGCAGTATTTT. Translated: CASSLDGGARDTQYF.

This chain connects TRBV11-2 to TRBJ2-7; D is perhaps TRBD2 (6 bases). The CDR3 runs to 13 residues. The V gene lost 6 bases and the J gene lost 4 bases, with 13 bases spanning the gap. Germline V gene lookup returns CDR1 SGHAT and CDR2 FQNNGV. In DNA, the CDR3 is TGTGCCAGCAGTAGCGGTATTGGTTACGAGCAGTACTTC. Protein sequence: CASSSGIGYEQYF.

V usage is TRBV7-2 and J usage is TRBJ1-1; unclear D gene. The V end was cut by 6 bases, the J end by 0 bases, with 5 bases between. The germline V gene has CDR1 SGHTA and CDR2 FQGNSA. The CDR3 spans 12 residues. The chain's CDR3 is CASSYMNTEAFF. The CDR3 DNA sequence: TGTGCCAGCAGTTATATGAACACTGAAGCTTTCTTT. Complete variable domain (other parts from reference TRBV7-2 and TRBJ1-1): GAGVSQSPSNKVTEKGKDVELRCDPISGHTALYWYRQSLGQGLEFLIYFQGNSAPDKSGLPSDRFSAERTGGSVSTLTIQRTQQEDSAVYLCASSYMNTEAFFGQGTRLTVV.

In nucleotides, the CDR3 is TGTGCCAGCAGCTCTGTAGAGACCCAGTACTTC. Its protein is CASSSVETQYF. The rearrangement joins TRBV7-2 to TRBJ2-5; D call uncertain. The CDR3 has 11 residues. With 4 bases removed from V and 4 bases from J, the gap between germline ends came to 4 bases. Germline CDR1 is SGHTA and CDR2 is FQGNSA.

The chain uses TRBV27 and TRBJ2-7, with D perhaps matching TRBD1 (5 bases). Germline CDR1 is MNHEY and CDR2 is SMNVEV (reference sequence). CDR3 length: 15 residues. Trimming took 3 bases from V and 1 from J, leaving 13 bases between them. The CDR3 region has the DNA TGTGCCAGCAGTTTGAAGGGGTTTCTGTCCTACGAGCAGTACTTC. Translation gives CASSLKGFLSYEQYF.

The chain couples TRBV5-1 to TRBJ2-1; 11 nucleotides agree with TRBD1. Germline values: CDR1 SGHRS, CDR2 YFSETQ. Trimming at V came to 4 bases and at J to 2 bases, leaving 2 bases not matched to a gene. The CDR3 runs to 15 residues. The CDR3 DNA reads as TGCGCCAGCAGCCCGGGACAGGGGGCCTACAATGAGCAGTTCTTC. This sequence encodes CASSPGQGAYNEQFF.

V is TRBV28 and J is TRBJ2-1; TRBD2 matches 10 bases. This CDR3 has 17 residues. Trimming at V came to 3 bases and at J to 0 bases, leaving 5 bases not matched to a gene. CDR1 is MDHEN and CDR2 is SYDVKM in the germline V gene. The CDR3: CASSFLAGVSSYNEQFF. The DNA of the CDR3 is TGTGCCAGCAGTTTCCTAGCGGGAGTTTCCTCCTACAATGAGCAGTTCTTC.

Only a few counts were recorded for this clone. The identical CDR3 is also encoded by other nucleotide sequences in the sample. The CDR3 reads CASSLGRGNTEAFF. The CDR3 nucleotides are TGTGCCAGCAGTTTAGGTCGGGGGAACACTGAAGCTTTCTTT. The V call is TRBV27, the J call TRBJ1-1; D unclear. This CDR3 is built from 14 residues. V lost 2 bases and J 1 base, leaving 8 bases between the germline ends. Germline assignment: CDR1 MNHEY and CDR2 SMNVEV (reference sequence).

The chain links TRBV18 to TRBJ2-7, with 9 bases fitting TRBD1. The V gene's germline CDR1 is KGHSH and CDR2 LQKENI. The V segment lost 5 bases and the J segment 3 bases; nucleotides outside the gene matches: 5. This CDR3 has 14 amino acids. CDR3 in amino acids: CASSGQGRNYEQYF. CDR3 DNA sequence: TGTGCCAGCTCAGGACAGGGGCGAAACTACGAGCAGTACTTC. The full variable domain, completed using reference TRBV18 and TRBJ2-7, is NAGVMQNPRHLVRRRGQEARLRCSPMKGHSHVYWYRQLPEEGLKFMVYLQKENIIDESGMPKERFSAEFPKEGPSILRIQQVVRGDSAAYFCASSGQGRNYEQYFGPGTRLTVT.

V and J are TRBV9 and TRBJ2-7; no definite D call. Trimming pared 0 bases from V and 0 bases from J, leaving 13 bases between. CDR1 and CDR2 from the germline V gene are SGDLS and YYNGEE. The CDR3 loop spans 16 amino acids. CDR3 coding DNA: TGTGCCAGCAGCGTAGGGGCAGAACCCAGCTCCTACGAGCAGTACTTC. Translated: CASSVGAEPSSYEQYF.

The chain links TRBV6-5 to TRBJ2-1; 11 nucleotides align to TRBD2. Germline lookup yields CDR1 MNHEY and CDR2 SVGAGI. The CDR3 is 15 amino acids. J was trimmed by 4 bases and V by 6 bases; bases with no gene match: 5. CDR3 residues: CASSPASGGYNEQFF. CDR3 sequence (DNA): TGTGCCAGCAGCCCGGCTAGCGGGGGGTACAATGAGCAGTTCTTC.